This T cell receptor beta chain is drawn from a study of T cell responses to AZD1222 COVID-19 vaccine. Findings of the study overall: Only five to seven AZD1222 recipients were seropositive at baseline. Targeting of unmutated variant regions was reportedly seen in nearly half of spike-specific TCRs. It was only after the peak T cell response that any repertoires were sampled. Spike-specific TCR breadth and depth grew following two AZD1222 doses.

In the case of this clone: Its antigen is as yet unknown.

Measured with immunoSEQ multiplex PCR; TCRdb has only the in-frame clones, and not every one. The sample includes around 63,000 clones, 65% to 90% seen only once; the top ten take around 20%. V shed 6 bases and J 0 bases; nucleotides not matched to a gene: 5. Germline CDR1 is MNHEY and CDR2 is SMNVEV (reference sequence). The CDR3 is made up of 14 amino acids. This chain uses TRBV27 with TRBJ2-7; 7 bases fit TRBD1. The specimen comprised peripheral blood, sampled on day 0 of AZD1222 vaccination. The clonotype was recovered from an adult in good health. The CDR3 here is CASSRDSNSYEQYF. CDR3 DNA: TGTGCCAGCAGCCGGGACAGTAACTCCTACGAGCAGTACTTC.